This T cell receptor beta chain comes out of a study of blood T cells in healthy people across ages. Study-level findings and limits: Relative to aged donors, long-lived donors carried more naive CD4+ cells and displayed higher diversity.

Primers used in a second PCR of roughly 7 to 12 cycles were a sample-barcoded 5' primer and a J-beta primer mix. TCRdb recomputed calls from the 5' RACE reads with MiXCR, one row per CDR3 protein. The repertoire holds 750,000 to 850,000 distinct CDR3 sequences, with 20% to 25% as singletons. In regard to this clonotype: Antigen unknown.

The germline V gene has CDR1 DFQATT and CDR2 SNEGSKA (reference sequence). The CDR3 consists of 14 residues. Trimming stripped 0 bases from V and 1 base from J, with 10 bases between. The same sample was also used in a study of T cells of mothers and their children. That work adds: For each mother, over 8 million TCR beta CDR3 reads were obtained, and for each child, about 3 million.

Sequenced: blood. The TCR originated in a boy aged 5-17 years in good health. The rearrangement joins TRBV20-1 to TRBJ2-7; the D is unclear. Written as DNA, the CDR3 is TGCAGTGCTAGAGATTCCAGAATATCCTACGAGCAGTACTTC. It encodes CSARDSRISYEQYF.